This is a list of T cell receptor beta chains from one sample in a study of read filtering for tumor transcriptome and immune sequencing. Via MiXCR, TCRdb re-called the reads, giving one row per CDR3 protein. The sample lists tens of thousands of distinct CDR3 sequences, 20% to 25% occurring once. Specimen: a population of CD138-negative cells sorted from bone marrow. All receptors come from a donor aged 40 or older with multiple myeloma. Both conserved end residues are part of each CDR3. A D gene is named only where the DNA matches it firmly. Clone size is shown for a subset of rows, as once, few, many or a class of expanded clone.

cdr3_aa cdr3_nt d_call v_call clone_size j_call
CAISKRYTDTQYF TGTGCCATCTCAAAACGGTACACAGATACGCAGTATTTT - TRBV6-1 few TRBJ2-3
CASSLSANTESFF TGTGCCAGCAGCTTGTCCGCGAACACTGAATCTTTCTTT - TRBV7-2 - TRBJ1-1
CASSEVRTGAYTEAFF TGTGCCAGCAGTGAAGTTCGGACAGGGGCGTACACTGAAGCTTTCTTT TRBD1 TRBV2 many TRBJ1-1
CATGLPLHF TGTGCCACCGGGCTGCCCCTCCACTTT - TRBV19 many TRBJ1-6
CASSLRGGGGNQPQHF TGTGCCAGCAGCTTACGGGGCGGAGGGGGCAATCAGCCCCAGCATTTT - TRBV13 - TRBJ1-5
CASRKAGAAGELFF TGTGCCAGCAGAAAGGCAGGGGCCGCCGGGGAGCTGTTTTTT - TRBV7-9 many TRBJ2-2
CSAGRTSGEETQYF TGCAGTGCTGGGCGGACTAGCGGGGAAGAGACCCAGTACTTC TRBD2 TRBV20-1 - TRBJ2-5
CASKTGPSTDTQYF TGTGCCAGTAAGACAGGGCCTAGCACAGATACGCAGTATTTT TRBD1 TRBV19 many TRBJ2-3
CASSTGGTEAFF TGTGCCAGCAGCACGGGGGGGACTGAAGCTTTCTTT - TRBV28 many TRBJ1-1
CASSRDRTYSNQPQHF TGTGCCAGCAGCCGGGACAGAACTTATAGCAATCAGCCCCAGCATTTT TRBD1 TRBV5-5 many TRBJ1-5
CASKGRSYNEQFF TGTGCCAGCAAGGGGAGGTCCTACAATGAGCAGTTCTTC - TRBV2 many TRBJ2-1
CATKPGQGNEKLFF TGTGCCACGAAACCGGGACAGGGGAATGAAAAACTGTTTTTT TRBD1 TRBV6-6 few TRBJ1-4
CASTYRGTSSNYEQYF TGTGCCAGCACCTATAGGGGCACCTCTTCGAACTACGAGCAGTACTTC - TRBV7-9 - TRBJ2-7
CASEWRGNTDTQYF TGTGCCAGTGAATGGCGGGGGAACACAGATACGCAGTATTTT TRBD2 TRBV19 few TRBJ2-3
CASSLGTGRAYEQYF TGTGCCAGCAGCTTAGGGACAGGGAGAGCCTACGAGCAGTACTTC TRBD1 TRBV7-8 few TRBJ2-7
CASSLPPSNSGANVLTF TGTGCCAGCAGCTTACCCCCCAGCAACTCTGGGGCCAACGTCCTGACTTTC - TRBV7-3 few TRBJ2-6
CSASRGRKEQYF TGCAGTGCTAGTCGGGGCAGGAAAGAGCAGTACTTC - TRBV20-1 many TRBJ2-7
CASSLETNSGNTIYF TGCGCCAGCAGCTTGGAGACAAACTCTGGAAACACCATATATTTT - TRBV5-1 few TRBJ1-3
CASSLRDKTDTQYF TGTGCCAGCAGCTTACGGGACAAAACAGATACGCAGTATTTT - TRBV7-9 many TRBJ2-3
CASSTYRGLNNEQFF TGTGCCAGCAGTACGTACCGCGGACTAAACAATGAGCAGTTCTTC - TRBV28 many TRBJ2-1
CASSSDRGLNTGELFF TGCGCCAGCAGCTCGGACAGGGGGCTGAACACCGGGGAGCTGTTTTTT TRBD1 TRBV5-1 few TRBJ2-2
CSADLETQYF TGCAGCGCGGACTTGGAGACCCAGTACTTC - TRBV29-1 many TRBJ2-5
CASSPSGGGNQPQHF TGTGCCAGCTCACCTAGCGGAGGGGGGAATCAGCCCCAGCATTTT - TRBV18 - TRBJ1-5
CASSLKGGGGMQFF TGTGCCAGCAGTTTGAAAGGGGGCGGCGGGATGCAGTTCTTC - TRBV12-3/TRBV12-4 many TRBJ2-1
CASSQAVTDTQYF TGTGCCAGCAGCCAAGCCGTCACAGATACGCAGTATTTT - TRBV14 few TRBJ2-3
CASSSVSETQYF TGTGCCAGCAGCTCCGTCTCGGAGACCCAGTACTTC - TRBV7-8 few TRBJ2-5
CASGPGQNQETQYF TGCGCCAGCGGACCGGGACAGAATCAAGAGACCCAGTACTTC TRBD1 TRBV5-1 many TRBJ2-5
CASMGDTEAFF TGTGCCAGCATGGGTGACACTGAAGCTTTCTTT - TRBV28 many TRBJ1-1
CSASTGIPADTQYF TGCAGCGCTTCAACAGGTATTCCCGCAGATACGCAGTATTTT - TRBV29-1 many TRBJ2-3
CARGQGTPYGYTF TGTGCCAGAGGTCAGGGAACCCCCTATGGCTACACCTTC - TRBV6-5 many TRBJ1-2
CASSLSSGGAQTQYF TGTGCCAGCAGTTTATCGAGCGGGGGGGCCCAGACCCAGTACTTC TRBD2 TRBV28 many TRBJ2-5
CASSPLTGEQFF TGCGCCAGCAGCCCCCTGACAGGAGAGCAGTTCTTC - TRBV5-1 many TRBJ2-1
CASSSGLAEVDTQYF TGTGCCAGCAGCTCGGGACTAGCGGAAGTAGATACGCAGTATTTT TRBD2 TRBV7-9 many TRBJ2-3
CASRRLAGTDTQYF TGTGCCAGTCGGAGACTAGCGGGCACAGATACGCAGTATTTT TRBD2 TRBV19 many TRBJ2-3
CSANLAGSYNEQFF TGCAGTGCTAACCTTGCGGGGTCGTACAATGAGCAGTTCTTC - TRBV20-1 many TRBJ2-1
CASSEIRGYTEAFF TGTGCCAGCAGTGAGATTCGAGGCTACACTGAAGCTTTCTTT - TRBV6-1 many TRBJ1-1
CASSLDRVPYEQYF TGCGCCAGCAGCTTGGACAGGGTACCATACGAGCAGTACTTC - TRBV5-1 few TRBJ2-7
CASSQGASGGTDTQYF TGCGCCAGCAGCCAAGGAGCTAGCGGGGGCACAGATACGCAGTATTTT TRBD2 TRBV4-1 few TRBJ2-3
CASRPGNSPLHF TGTGCCAGCAGACCAGGGAATTCACCCCTCCACTTT - TRBV28 many TRBJ1-6
CASSLPGQGARNSPLHF TGTGCCAGCAGCCTTCCGGGACAGGGGGCGAGGAATTCACCCCTCCACTTT TRBD1 TRBV5-6 few TRBJ1-6
CASSSRTSGVGAQYF TGTGCCAGCAGCTCCCGGACTAGCGGGGTTGGGGCCCAGTACTTC TRBD2 TRBV7-2 many TRBJ2-5
CASSVFLRGEQYF TGCGCCAGCAGCGTCTTCCTCAGGGGTGAGCAGTACTTC - TRBV5-1 many TRBJ2-7
CASSLSGTGGADTQYF TGTGCCAGCAGTTTATCAGGGACAGGGGGTGCAGATACGCAGTATTTT TRBD1 TRBV27 - TRBJ2-3
CASSFRQEDEKLFF TGTGCCAGCAGTTTTAGACAAGAGGATGAAAAACTGTTTTTT - TRBV6-5 many TRBJ1-4
CASSLGVTSGVSGETQYF TGTGCCAGCAGCCTAGGTGTTACGAGCGGGGTATCAGGGGAGACCCAGTACTTC TRBD2 TRBV7-9 many TRBJ2-5
CASSSIQGWSGYTF TGTGCCAGCAGTTCGATACAGGGTTGGAGCGGCTACACCTTC - TRBV28 many TRBJ1-2
CASRRDTEHTEAFF TGTGCCAGCAGAAGGGACACGGAACACACTGAAGCTTTCTTT - TRBV2 few TRBJ1-1
CASQRDRAEKLFF TGTGCCAGCCAAAGGGACAGAGCCGAAAAACTGTTTTTT TRBD1 TRBV12-3/TRBV12-4 many TRBJ1-4
CASTSDRGTEAFF TGTGCCAGCACCTCGGACAGGGGGACTGAAGCTTTCTTT TRBD1 TRBV28 - TRBJ1-1
CSVTGAGETQYF TGCAGTGTAACCGGGGCCGGGGAGACCCAGTACTTC - TRBV20-1 many TRBJ2-5
CASSLTGTGLGEQFF TGTGCCAGCAGTTTGACCGGGACAGGGCTCGGTGAGCAGTTCTTC TRBD1 TRBV28 many TRBJ2-1
CASSTGPSRGNSPLHF TGCGCCAGCAGCACCGGACCGTCCCGCGGTAATTCACCCCTCCACTTT - TRBV5-1 many TRBJ1-6
CASSSSGTPYEQYF TGCGCCAGCAGCTCTAGCGGGACCCCCTACGAGCAGTACTTC TRBD2 TRBV5-1 many TRBJ2-7
CSARVTNPNYGYTF TGCAGTGCTAGAGTTACAAACCCGAACTATGGCTACACCTTC - TRBV20-1 few TRBJ1-2
CASRAGESTDTQYF TGCGCCAGCAGGGCAGGGGAGAGCACAGATACGCAGTATTTT - TRBV5-1 many TRBJ2-3